This entry concerns a single T cell receptor (beta chain). V was trimmed by 5 bases and J by 5 bases, leaving 17 bases between them. From germline, CDR1 is SGHRS and CDR2 YFSETQ. This CDR3 has 14 residues. Clones were sequenced by immunoSEQ multiplex PCR, and TCRdb holds only the in-frame ones, with some missing. This table holds fewer than 250,000 clones, 80% found once. The sample originates from a study of blood T cell repertoires in COVID-19. The sequenced material came from PBMCs or T cells enriched from blood (not recorded which). This chain links TRBV5-1 with TRBJ2-7; tentative D call: TRBD1 (6 bases). The receptor comes from a woman aged 40 to 50 with acute COVID-19. The CDR3 region is CASRPLQGVNEQYF. The CDR3 DNA sequence: TGCGCCAGCAGACCCTTACAGGGAGTTAACGAGCAGTACTTC.